The clone carrying this TCR beta chain was observed at least ten times. Its specificity is unknown. cDNA synthesis was performed by 5'RACE with 10-nucleotide random UMIs. From 15-18 subjects, every sequencing run obtained over 200 million TCR-beta sequences. MiXCR, applied by TCRdb to the 5' RACE reads, yields one record per CDR3 protein. The sample consists of approximately 19,000 distinct CDR3 sequences, 6% to 8.5% of them appearing once. The study built sorted libraries from some 930,000 CD4+ or CD8+ T cells. This entry comes from a study of neurological immune-mediated disorders. Study-level findings and limits: HTLV-1-associated myelopathy led in TCR clonal expansion, while multiple sclerosis ranked lowest, below healthy controls.

The CDR3 length is 17 residues. The V end was cut by 4 bases, the J end by 2 bases, with 18 bases between. The TCR originated in a woman aged 25 to 45 with HTLV-1-associated myelopathy (HAM/TSP). The sequenced sample was CD8+ T cells from blood. The chain links TRBV12-3 or TRBV12-4 to TRBJ1-5; D is ambiguous. The CDR3 spells CASSSFLASEGNQPQHF. The CDR3 DNA is TGTGCCAGCAGTTCCTTTTTGGCCTCTGAGGGCAATCAGCCCCAGCATTTT.